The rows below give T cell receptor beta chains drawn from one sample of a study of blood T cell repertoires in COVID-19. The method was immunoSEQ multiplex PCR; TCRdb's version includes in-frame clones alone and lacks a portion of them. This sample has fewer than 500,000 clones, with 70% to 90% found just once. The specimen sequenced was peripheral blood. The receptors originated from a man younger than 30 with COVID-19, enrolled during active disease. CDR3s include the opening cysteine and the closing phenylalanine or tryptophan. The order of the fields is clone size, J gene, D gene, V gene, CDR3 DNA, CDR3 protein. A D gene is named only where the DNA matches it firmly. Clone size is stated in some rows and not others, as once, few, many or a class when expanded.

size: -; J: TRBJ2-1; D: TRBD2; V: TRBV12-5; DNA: TGTGCTAGTGGGGGCGGGGGTGAGCAGTTCTTC; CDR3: CASGGGGEQFF
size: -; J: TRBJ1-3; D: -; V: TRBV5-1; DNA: TGCGCCAGCAGACCGTATGGAGATGGAAACACCATATATTTT; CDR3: CASRPYGDGNTIYF
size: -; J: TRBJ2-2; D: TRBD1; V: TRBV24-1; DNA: TGTGCCACCAGTGATCGGGACAGGGGGGCAACCGGGGAGCTGTTTTTT; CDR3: CATSDRDRGATGELFF
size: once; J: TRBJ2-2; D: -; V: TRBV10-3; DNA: TGTGCCACCCTGAGGAACACCGGGGAGCTGTTTTTT; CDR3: CATLRNTGELFF
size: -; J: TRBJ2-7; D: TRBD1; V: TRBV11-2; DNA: TGTGCCAGCAGCTTAGGGGACAGGGGGCGAGGGACCTACGAGCAGTACTTC; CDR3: CASSLGDRGRGTYEQYF
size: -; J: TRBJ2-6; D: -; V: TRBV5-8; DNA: TGTGCCAGCAGCTTGGGACAGGTATTCTCTGGGGCCAACGTCCTGACTTTC; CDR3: CASSLGQVFSGANVLTF
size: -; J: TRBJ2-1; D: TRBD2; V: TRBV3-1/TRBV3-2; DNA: TGTGCCAGCAGCCATCCGAGGACTAGCGGGGGGGCCTCCTACAATGAGCAGTTCTTC; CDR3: CASSHPRTSGGASYNEQFF
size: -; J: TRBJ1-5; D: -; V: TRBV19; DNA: TGTGCCAGTAGTAGGGACTCAGGGAGTAGGAATCAGCCCCAGCATTTT; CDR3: CASSRDSGSRNQPQHF
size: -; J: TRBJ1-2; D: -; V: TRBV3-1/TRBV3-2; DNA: TGTGCCAGCAGCCTTTGGGAGGACAAGTATGGCTACACCTTC; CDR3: CASSLWEDKYGYTF
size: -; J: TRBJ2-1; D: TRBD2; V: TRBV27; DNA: TGTGCCAGCAGTTTATCTAGCGGGATTACAATGACCCAGTTCTTC; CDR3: CASSLSSGITMTQFF